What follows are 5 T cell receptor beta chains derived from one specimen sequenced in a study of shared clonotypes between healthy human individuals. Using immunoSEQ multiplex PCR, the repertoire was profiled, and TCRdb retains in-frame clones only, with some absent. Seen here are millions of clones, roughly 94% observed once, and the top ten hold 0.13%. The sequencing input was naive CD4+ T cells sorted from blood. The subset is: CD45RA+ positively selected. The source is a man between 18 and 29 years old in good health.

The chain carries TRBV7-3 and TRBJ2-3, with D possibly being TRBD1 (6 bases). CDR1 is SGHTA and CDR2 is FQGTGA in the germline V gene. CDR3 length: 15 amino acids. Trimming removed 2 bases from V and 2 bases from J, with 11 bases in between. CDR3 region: CASSLLGAITDTQYF. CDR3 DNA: TGTGCCAGCAGCTTATTGGGGGCTATCACAGATACGCAGTATTTT.

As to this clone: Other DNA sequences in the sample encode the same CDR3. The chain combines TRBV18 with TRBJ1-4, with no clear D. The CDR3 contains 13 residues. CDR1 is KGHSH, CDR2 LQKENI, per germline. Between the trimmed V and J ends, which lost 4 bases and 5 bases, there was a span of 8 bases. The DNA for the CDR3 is TGTGCCAGCTCACTCCGGGAAAATGAAAAACTGTTTTTT. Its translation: CASSLRENEKLFF. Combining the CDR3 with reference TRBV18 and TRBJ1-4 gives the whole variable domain NAGVMQNPRHLVRRRGQEARLRCSPMKGHSHVYWYRQLPEEGLKFMVYLQKENIIDESGMPKERFSAEFPKEGPSILRIQQVVRGDSAAYFCASSLRENEKLFFGSGTQLSVL.

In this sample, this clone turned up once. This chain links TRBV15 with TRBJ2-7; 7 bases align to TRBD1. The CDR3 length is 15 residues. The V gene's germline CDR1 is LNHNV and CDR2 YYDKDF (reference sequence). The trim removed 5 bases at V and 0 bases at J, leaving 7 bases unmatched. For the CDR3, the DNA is TGTGCCACCAGCCCCCCGGGGACAGTCTCCTACGAGCAGTACTTC. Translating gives CATSPPGTVSYEQYF.

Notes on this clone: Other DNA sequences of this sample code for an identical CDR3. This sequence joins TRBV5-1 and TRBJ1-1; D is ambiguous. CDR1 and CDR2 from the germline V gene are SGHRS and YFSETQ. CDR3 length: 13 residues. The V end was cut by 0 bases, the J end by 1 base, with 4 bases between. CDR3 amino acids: CASSLERNTEAFF. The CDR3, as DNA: TGCGCCAGCAGCTTGGAACGGAACACTGAAGCTTTCTTT.

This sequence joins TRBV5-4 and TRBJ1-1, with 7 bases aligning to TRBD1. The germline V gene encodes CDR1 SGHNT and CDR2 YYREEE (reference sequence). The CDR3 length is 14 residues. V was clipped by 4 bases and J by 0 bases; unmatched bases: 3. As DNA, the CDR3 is TGTGCCAGCAGCACTCAGGGGGTGAACACTGAAGCTTTCTTT. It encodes CASSTQGVNTEAFF.